This T cell receptor (beta chain) was recorded in a study of cytomegalovirus exposure and HLA in healthy donors. V shed 7 bases and J shed 6 bases, with 31 bases lying between them. CDR3 length equals 19 residues. Germline V gene sequence: CDR1 SGHVS, CDR2 FQNEAQ. Study-wide results and limits: The number of N-insertions in an Asian-associated ancestry cluster was reportedly below the 666-donor mean in a later analysis. The investigators catalogued some 150 TCR beta chains as cytomegalovirus-associated.

About this clone itself: Its cognate antigen is unknown.

With 60 Vbeta and 13 Jbeta primers, the PCR was carried out. Assay: immunoSEQ multiplex PCR; the TCRdb copy retains only in-frame clones and omits some. Here the sample spans some 130,000 clones, approximately 80% being singletons. Sequenced: PBMCs. The J gene is TRBJ2-1, the V gene TRBV7-8, with D perhaps TRBD1 (10 bases). This receptor was obtained from a female donor in good health and CMV-seronegative. The CDR3 sequence: CASTLTGGTVAGAGNEQFF. The CDR3 bases are TGTGCCAGCACGTTGACAGGGGGCACGGTAGCGGGAGCTGGCAATGAGCAGTTCTTC. Supplemented by reference TRBV7-8 and TRBJ2-1, the full variable domain reads GAGVSQSPRYKVAKRGQDVALRCDPISGHVSLFWYQQALGQGPEFLTYFQNEAQLDKSGLPSDRFFAERPEGSVSTLKIQRTQQEDSAVYLCASTLTGGTVAGAGNEQFFGPGTRLTVL.